This T cell receptor beta chain came from a study of shared clonotypes between healthy human individuals. Deletions cut 5 bases from V and 4 bases from J, with 32 bases between. Germline assignment: CDR1 MNHGY and CDR2 SVAAGI. The CDR3 covers 20 residues. Produced via immunoSEQ multiplex PCR; TCRdb's table is partial and in-frame only. Of about 1,500,000 clones in the sample, over 95% were seen once. The rearrangement links TRBV6-9 to TRBJ1-2; D may be TRBD1 (6 bases). This sequence was found in a man aged 30 to 39 in good health. Sequences were obtained from naive CD4+ T cells sorted from blood. Documented subset: CD45RA+ positively selected. In nucleotides, the CDR3 is TGTGCCAGCAGTAATCCGGGACAACCACCTTCACTATCCTACGGCTATGGCTACACCTTC. Encoded protein: CASSNPGQPPSLSYGYGYTF.